The entry that follows covers one T cell receptor (beta chain) sequence. The target of this receptor is not known. Base qualities were left out, and no much larger clone turns up one base away. This entry comes from a study of T cell responses to AZD1222 COVID-19 vaccine (dated by TCRdb to the early 2020s). With respect to the entire study: Because spike-specific TCR depth and breadth did not differ between the two schedules, AZD1222 recipients who got a second dose at roughly 4 weeks were pooled with those who got a second dose at roughly 12 weeks. Trial participants were enrolled by age into 18-55, 56-69 and 70-plus year subgroups, with 148, 28 and 57 TCR-sequenced participants respectively. A total of 233 trial participants underwent TCR sequencing, of whom some 200 had received two doses of AZD1222 and roughly 26 had received two doses of the MenACWY control vaccine. What the authors observed across the whole study: Most participants were white British and females outnumbered males, and the authors suggested that clonal diversity may have been underestimated. Because no day 14 peak-response samples were available, the repertoires could be characterized only after the peak T cell response. Conclusions about previously exposed vaccinees are limited because only five to seven AZD1222 recipients were SARS-CoV-2 seropositive at baseline. After two AZD1222 doses, spike-specific TCR breadth and depth were significantly higher than at day 0 and than in MenACWY recipients. Reportedly, almost half of the unique spike-specific TCRs recognized epitopes lying outside the regions that are mutated in the B.1.351 and B.1.1.7 variants. CD4 TCRs associated with the vaccine covered the entire spike protein, and the dominant responses were in regions 160-218 and 743-854. In the small 56-69-year group, the increase in depth fell short of significance, most likely because of low power.

The CDR3 regions of human TCRbeta chains were analyzed by immunosequencing. The original methods were these. TCRs in the repertoires were matched against a reference library of SARS-CoV-2-specific TCRs that had been generated with the MIRA antigen-specificity platform. Breadth was defined as the fraction of unique TCRs that were SARS-CoV-2-associated, and depth was defined as the fraction of total T cells that were SARS-CoV-2-associated. Using the MIRA data, each spike-specific TCR was mapped to the spike region that the TCR reacts to and placed in a CD4 or CD8 class. Log10-transformed breadth and depth values were compared by one-way ANOVA with Sidak's multiple comparisons tests. TCRdb took this table from immuneACCESS and kept in-frame rearrangements with V and J called. Such tables lack part of the clones; where checked against another copy, unresolved V genes explain under half of the gap, and the rest is unexplained. That table is the source of V, J and clone size, and D and trimming were worked out from the DNA. The sample table contains 66,000 or so clones; only one count was recorded for roughly 84% of them. 15% to 20% of the sample comes from the top ten.

Read against the paper, the sample's time point label means: baseline before first vaccination. Vaccinee samples were obtained from the UK trials COV001 and COV002, which included a single-blind randomized controlled phase 2/3 trial of AZD1222 (ChAdOx1 nCoV-19) in healthy adults. For TCRbeta chain sequencing, PBMC samples were collected from trial participants at day 0 and at day 28 after the second dose. Taken from the germline V gene, the CDR1 and CDR2 loops are SGHAT and FQNNGV. Between the V and J ends, shortened by 4 bases and 2 bases respectively, the junction contains 7 bases. Including the terminal cysteine and phenylalanine, the CDR3 comprises 13 residues. Only CDR3 DNA is held: 39 bases, read in frame from base 1.

This clonotype was obtained from an adult in good health. The rearrangement joined TRBV11-2 to TRBJ2-3, with no reliable assignment of the D segment. The specimen comprised peripheral blood, sampled on day 0 of AZD1222 vaccination. The CDR3 region: CASSSDPTDTQYF. The DNA sequence is given as TGTGCCAGCAGCTCCGACCCCACAGATACGCAGTATTTT.